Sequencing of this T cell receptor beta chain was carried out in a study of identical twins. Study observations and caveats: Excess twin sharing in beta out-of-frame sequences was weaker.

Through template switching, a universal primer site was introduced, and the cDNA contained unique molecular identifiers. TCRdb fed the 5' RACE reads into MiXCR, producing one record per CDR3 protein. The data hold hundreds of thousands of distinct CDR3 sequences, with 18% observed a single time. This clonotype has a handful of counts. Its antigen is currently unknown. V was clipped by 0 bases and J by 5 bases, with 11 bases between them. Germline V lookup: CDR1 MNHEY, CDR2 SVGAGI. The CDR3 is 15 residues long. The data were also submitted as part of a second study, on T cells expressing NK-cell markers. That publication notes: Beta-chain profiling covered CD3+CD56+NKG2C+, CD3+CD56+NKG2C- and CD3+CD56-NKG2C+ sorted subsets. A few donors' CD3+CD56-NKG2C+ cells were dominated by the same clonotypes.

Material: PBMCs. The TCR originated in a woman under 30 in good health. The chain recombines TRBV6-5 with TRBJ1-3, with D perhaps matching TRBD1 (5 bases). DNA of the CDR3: TGTGCCAGCAGTTACTCGGGGGTAGGGAGAAACACCATATATTTT. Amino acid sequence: CASSYSGVGRNTIYF.